Detailed here is one T cell receptor beta chain. The table came from immunoSEQ multiplex PCR; TCRdb's copy has only in-frame clones and leaves some out. The sample gives roughly 150,000 clones, 85% to 90% of which show up once; less than 3% is in the top ten. This record comes from a study of blood T cell repertoires in COVID-19. The overall study: PBMCs, B-cell-depleted T cells, or T cells were the source of the cDNA or gDNA that made up the material.

Looked up from germline, CDR1 is SGHDN and CDR2 is FVKESK. The CDR3 is made up of 15 amino acids. V lost 2 bases, J lost 4 bases, and 14 bases lay in between. The TCR sequence derives from a woman older than 75 with COVID-19, enrolled during active disease. The rearrangement links TRBV14 to TRBJ1-1; no clear D gene. The sample consisted of peripheral blood. This CDR3 reads CASSQHLLRSTEAFF. DNA of the CDR3: TGTGCCAGCAGCCAACATCTCCTAAGAAGCACTGAAGCTTTCTTT.